Below, one TCR beta chain is given with its context. The CDR3 is 15 amino acids. The germline V gene encodes CDR1 SQVTM and CDR2 ANQGSEA. Unmatched junction bases numbered 5, after V lost 0 bases and J lost 0 bases. This entry belongs to a study of T cells generated in artificial thymic organoids. Separate semi-nested PCRs amplified TCRalpha and TCRbeta libraries using constant-region reverse primers in TRAC or TRBC. TCRdb fed the 5' RACE reads into MiXCR, producing one record per CDR3 protein. The sample shows some 5,900 distinct CDR3 sequences, over 25% of them seen only once. Sequenced input: naive CD8+ T cells from blood. Specified subset: CD3+TCRalphabeta+CD8SP T cells; for blood, CD45RO-CCR7+ naive CD8+ T cells. The source of this sequence is a human donor who gave cord blood stem cells for thymic organoid culture, a cardiac surgery patient who gave postnatal thymus, or a blood donor (not recorded which). The chain employs TRBV29-1 and TRBJ2-7, with 7 bases aligning to TRBD1. This chain's CDR3 is CSVEDRDRASYEQYF. CDR3 sequence (DNA): TGCAGCGTTGAAGATCGAGACAGGGCCTCCTACGAGCAGTACTTC.